The entry that follows covers one T cell receptor beta chain sequence. The data were obtained in a study of blood T cell repertoires in COVID-19. Study as a whole: The samples span acute and convalescent COVID-19 from the United States, Italy and Spain. The analysed material was cDNA or gDNA that came from T cells, B-cell-depleted T cells, or PBMCs.

In the authors' workflow: By means of reference gene primer amplification, nucleated cell counts were estimated. Data came from immunoSEQ multiplex PCR; TCRdb stores just in-frame clones and leaves some out. V and J calls and clone size come straight from that table; D and trimming were deduced from the DNA. The repertoire holds around 71,000 clones, with about four fifths as singletons. Trimming stripped 2 bases from V and 6 bases from J, with 20 bases between. Germline V gives CDR1 MNHEY, CDR2 SVGEGT. CDR3 length: 17 residues. This receptor was obtained from a man in his 70s with acute or convalescent COVID-19. Sequenced sample: peripheral blood. The V call is TRBV6-2 or TRBV6-3, the J call TRBJ1-5; perhaps TRBD1 as D (6 bases). The CDR3 sequence is CASSYRGMDSLFQPQHF. CDR3 sequence (DNA): TGTGCCAGCAGTTACAGAGGGATGGACAGTCTCTTTCAGCCCCAGCATTTT.